These T cell receptor beta chains were read from a single sample in a study of blood T cell repertoires in COVID-19. The method was immunoSEQ multiplex PCR; TCRdb's version includes in-frame clones alone and lacks a portion of them. The sample contains some 150,000 clones, around 79% of which appear only once. Sequenced sample: peripheral blood. The receptors come from a woman aged 70 to 79 with COVID-19, enrolled during active disease. CDR3s include the opening cysteine and the closing phenylalanine or tryptophan. A D gene is named only where the DNA matches it firmly. Expanded clones get a size class; other rows say once, few or many, or leave the size out.

D gene: .; J gene: TRBJ2-6; V gene: TRBV7-6; clone size: .; CDR3 DNA: TGTGCCAGCAGCTTAGATCGCGGCTCTGGGGCCAACGTCCTGACTTTC; CDR3 protein: CASSLDRGSGANVLTF
D gene: .; J gene: TRBJ1-5; V gene: TRBV2; clone size: .; CDR3 DNA: TGTGCCAGCAGTGAAGAGGGGAATCAGCCCCAGCATTTT; CDR3 protein: CASSEEGNQPQHF
D gene: .; J gene: TRBJ2-7; V gene: TRBV5-6; clone size: .; CDR3 DNA: TGTGCCAGCAGCCCCCTAGGGGGAAACTCCTACGAGCAGTACTTC; CDR3 protein: CASSPLGGNSYEQYF
D gene: TRBD1; J gene: TRBJ1-1; V gene: TRBV19; clone size: .; CDR3 DNA: TGTGCCAGTAAAAAGGGGGCGAACACTGAAGCTTTCTTT; CDR3 protein: CASKKGANTEAFF
D gene: .; J gene: TRBJ1-2; V gene: TRBV28; clone size: .; CDR3 DNA: TGTGCCAGCAGTTTATTAACAGGGAATGGCTACACCTTC; CDR3 protein: CASSLLTGNGYTF
D gene: TRBD1; J gene: TRBJ1-3; V gene: TRBV5-1; clone size: .; CDR3 DNA: TGCGCCAGCTCAGGGGGAGTTCAATCTGGAAACACCATATATTTT; CDR3 protein: CASSGGVQSGNTIYF
D gene: TRBD2; J gene: TRBJ2-7; V gene: TRBV3-1/TRBV3-2; clone size: few; CDR3 DNA: TGTGCCAGCAGCCAAGGGGCCGGACTAGCGGGGGTATCCTACGAGCAGTACTTC; CDR3 protein: CASSQGAGLAGVSYEQYF
D gene: TRBD2; J gene: TRBJ2-7; V gene: TRBV7-8; clone size: once; CDR3 DNA: TGTACCAGCAGCTTAGCGGGCAGCTACGAGCAGTACTTC; CDR3 protein: CTSSLAGSYEQYF
D gene: .; J gene: TRBJ2-7; V gene: TRBV3-1/TRBV3-2; clone size: .; CDR3 DNA: TGTGCCAGCAGCCAGGGCGGGACTCCGACGGGCGAGCAGTACTTC; CDR3 protein: CASSQGGTPTGEQYF
D gene: TRBD1; J gene: TRBJ1-5; V gene: TRBV27; clone size: .; CDR3 DNA: TGTGCCAGCAGTGCGGGACAGGGGAACTATCAGCCCCAGCATTTT; CDR3 protein: CASSAGQGNYQPQHF
D gene: TRBD1; J gene: TRBJ1-1; V gene: TRBV7-8; clone size: .; CDR3 DNA: TGTGCCAGCAGCGCAGACAGGGACACTGAAGCTTTCTTT; CDR3 protein: CASSADRDTEAFF
D gene: TRBD1; J gene: TRBJ1-2; V gene: TRBV6-5; clone size: .; CDR3 DNA: TGTGCCAGCAGTTACTCGGGACAGGGCAACTATGGCTACACCTTC; CDR3 protein: CASSYSGQGNYGYTF
D gene: .; J gene: TRBJ1-2; V gene: TRBV9; clone size: .; CDR3 DNA: TGTGCCAGCAGCGCAAACAGGGATAACTATGGCTACACCTTC; CDR3 protein: CASSANRDNYGYTF
D gene: TRBD2; J gene: TRBJ2-7; V gene: TRBV5-6; clone size: .; CDR3 DNA: TGTGCCAGCAGCGAAGGACACGGGACTAAGCAGTACTTC; CDR3 protein: CASSEGHGTKQYF
D gene: .; J gene: TRBJ1-5; V gene: TRBV6-5; clone size: once; CDR3 DNA: TGTGCTTCGACGGAGGATAGCAATCAGCCCCAGCATTTT; CDR3 protein: CASTEDSNQPQHF
D gene: .; J gene: TRBJ1-3; V gene: TRBV14; clone size: .; CDR3 DNA: TGTGCCAGCAGCCAAGGACAGGCCTCCTCTGGAAACACCATATATTTT; CDR3 protein: CASSQGQASSGNTIYF
D gene: .; J gene: TRBJ2-2; V gene: TRBV5-6; clone size: .; CDR3 DNA: TGTGCCAGCAGCTTGGGGGCAGGGCTTACCGGGGAGCTGTTTTTT; CDR3 protein: CASSLGAGLTGELFF
D gene: TRBD1; J gene: TRBJ2-7; V gene: TRBV3-1/TRBV3-2; clone size: .; CDR3 DNA: TGTGCCAGCAGTCGAGGACAGGGACGGGGCGAGCAGTACTTC; CDR3 protein: CASSRGQGRGEQYF
D gene: .; J gene: TRBJ1-5; V gene: TRBV2; clone size: few; CDR3 DNA: TGTGCCAGCAGTGCCTCCACAGGGTGGCCTCAGCCCCAGCATTTT; CDR3 protein: CASSASTGWPQPQHF
D gene: .; J gene: TRBJ2-7; V gene: TRBV6-6; clone size: .; CDR3 DNA: TGTGCCAGCCACATGGGGGGTTACAGCTCCTACGAGCAGTACTTC; CDR3 protein: CASHMGGYSSYEQYF
D gene: .; J gene: TRBJ1-1; V gene: TRBV6-5; clone size: .; CDR3 DNA: TGTGCCAGCAGGCAAATCGGGAACACTGAAGCTTTCTTT; CDR3 protein: CASRQIGNTEAFF
D gene: TRBD2; J gene: TRBJ2-3; V gene: TRBV7-2; clone size: medium-sized; CDR3 DNA: TGTGCCAGCAGCTTATGGGTAGCGGGGGGCACAGATACGCAGTATTTT; CDR3 protein: CASSLWVAGGTDTQYF
D gene: TRBD1; J gene: TRBJ2-7; V gene: TRBV19; clone size: .; CDR3 DNA: TGTGCCAGTAGTATACGACAGGGGTACGAGCAGTACTTC; CDR3 protein: CASSIRQGYEQYF
D gene: .; J gene: TRBJ2-5; V gene: TRBV5-6; clone size: .; CDR3 DNA: TGTGCCAGCAGCTTCCTCAGGGACTCGGCCCAGTACTTC; CDR3 protein: CASSFLRDSAQYF
D gene: TRBD2; J gene: TRBJ2-1; V gene: TRBV5-4; clone size: few; CDR3 DNA: TGTGCCAGCAGCTTTCAGTCGGTCGGGGGGACCTACAATGAGCAGTTCTTC; CDR3 protein: CASSFQSVGGTYNEQFF
D gene: .; J gene: TRBJ1-5; V gene: TRBV14; clone size: .; CDR3 DNA: TGTGCCAGCAGCCAAGTCGTACGGGCCCAGCATTTT; CDR3 protein: CASSQVVRAQHF
D gene: TRBD2; J gene: TRBJ2-1; V gene: TRBV5-4; clone size: .; CDR3 DNA: TGTGCCATGGATTCGCGGGGGGGCTCCTACAATGAGCAGTTCTTC; CDR3 protein: CAMDSRGGSYNEQFF
D gene: .; J gene: TRBJ1-1; V gene: TRBV19; clone size: .; CDR3 DNA: TGTGCCAGTAAACAGGAATTGTTGGGAACTGAAGCTTTCTTT; CDR3 protein: CASKQELLGTEAFF
D gene: TRBD1; J gene: TRBJ1-5; V gene: TRBV3-1/TRBV3-2; clone size: .; CDR3 DNA: TGTGCCAGCAGCCAAGGACAGGGAGGTAGCAGCAATCAGCCCCAGCATTTT; CDR3 protein: CASSQGQGGSSNQPQHF
D gene: TRBD1; J gene: TRBJ1-1; V gene: TRBV7-2; clone size: .; CDR3 DNA: TGTGCCAGCAACGAACCCGGGACAGGGAAGGAGAACACTGAAGCTTTCTTT; CDR3 protein: CASNEPGTGKENTEAFF
D gene: TRBD2; J gene: TRBJ2-7; V gene: TRBV20-1; clone size: .; CDR3 DNA: TGCAGTGCTAGTAGTCCGGGGGGTTCGTGGGAGCAGTACTTC; CDR3 protein: CSASSPGGSWEQYF
D gene: .; J gene: TRBJ2-2; V gene: TRBV4-3; clone size: .; CDR3 DNA: TGCGCCAGCAGCCGAGAGACGGGGGTCGGGGAGCTGTTTTTT; CDR3 protein: CASSRETGVGELFF
D gene: .; J gene: TRBJ1-1; V gene: TRBV30; clone size: .; CDR3 DNA: TGTGCCTGGAGTGTACCGTGGGCCTCGAACACTGAAGCTTTCTTT; CDR3 protein: CAWSVPWASNTEAFF
D gene: TRBD1; J gene: TRBJ2-3; V gene: TRBV9; clone size: .; CDR3 DNA: TGTGCCAGCAGCGCGAGGGTAGAGGGTAAGGACAGGAGAGATACGCAGTATTTT; CDR3 protein: CASSARVEGKDRRDTQYF
D gene: .; J gene: TRBJ1-3; V gene: TRBV9; clone size: .; CDR3 DNA: TGTGCCAGCAGCGGTGCCTCGGTACTCCACTTGGGAAACACCATATATTTT; CDR3 protein: CASSGASVLHLGNTIYF
D gene: .; J gene: TRBJ1-4; V gene: TRBV7-8; clone size: .; CDR3 DNA: TGTGCCAGCAGCCGGGGGAGGGCTAATGAAAAACTGTTTTTT; CDR3 protein: CASSRGRANEKLFF
D gene: .; J gene: TRBJ1-5; V gene: TRBV19; clone size: .; CDR3 DNA: TGTGCCAGTAGGAATAGAAGCAATCAGCCCCAGCATTTT; CDR3 protein: CASRNRSNQPQHF
D gene: .; J gene: TRBJ2-6; V gene: TRBV15; clone size: .; CDR3 DNA: TGTGCCACCAGCCGTACAGGGATATCCTCTGGGGCCAACGTCCTGACTTTC; CDR3 protein: CATSRTGISSGANVLTF
D gene: .; J gene: TRBJ2-1; V gene: TRBV5-1; clone size: few; CDR3 DNA: TGCGCCAGCAGCTTGCCCACAGGGTCGGGAGAGCAGTTCTTC; CDR3 protein: CASSLPTGSGEQFF
D gene: .; J gene: TRBJ2-5; V gene: TRBV7-2; clone size: .; CDR3 DNA: TGTGCCAGCAGCCCAGGGGATAGAGGGGAGACCCAGTACTTC; CDR3 protein: CASSPGDRGETQYF
D gene: .; J gene: TRBJ1-5; V gene: TRBV30; clone size: few; CDR3 DNA: TGTGCCTGGAGCGGCGCCCCGGCGGGGCAGCCCCAGCATTTT; CDR3 protein: CAWSGAPAGQPQHF
D gene: .; J gene: TRBJ1-4; V gene: TRBV6-5; clone size: .; CDR3 DNA: TGTGCCAGCAGCTGGGAGGGGCCGGGGGAAAAACTGTTTTTT; CDR3 protein: CASSWEGPGEKLFF
D gene: TRBD1; J gene: TRBJ1-1; V gene: TRBV18; clone size: few; CDR3 DNA: TGTGCCAGCTCACCGGGACAGGCCTTGAACACTGAAGCTTTCTTT; CDR3 protein: CASSPGQALNTEAFF
D gene: .; J gene: TRBJ1-3; V gene: TRBV9; clone size: .; CDR3 DNA: TGTGCCAGCAGCGTACAACTTGGGGGGGCCGGGTCTGGAAACACCATATATTTT; CDR3 protein: CASSVQLGGAGSGNTIYF
D gene: TRBD2; J gene: TRBJ2-1; V gene: TRBV6-1; clone size: .; CDR3 DNA: TGTGCCAGCAGTGGCCAAGCGGGGTCTTCATCCTACAATGAGCAGTTCTTC; CDR3 protein: CASSGQAGSSSYNEQFF
D gene: .; J gene: TRBJ1-3; V gene: TRBV7-2; clone size: .; CDR3 DNA: TGTGCCAGCAGCTCCCGTGGAGGGGCCGGAAACACCATATATTTT; CDR3 protein: CASSSRGGAGNTIYF
D gene: .; J gene: TRBJ2-5; V gene: TRBV29-1; clone size: .; CDR3 DNA: TGCAGCGTTGAAATACAGAAAGAGACCCAGTACTTC; CDR3 protein: CSVEIQKETQYF